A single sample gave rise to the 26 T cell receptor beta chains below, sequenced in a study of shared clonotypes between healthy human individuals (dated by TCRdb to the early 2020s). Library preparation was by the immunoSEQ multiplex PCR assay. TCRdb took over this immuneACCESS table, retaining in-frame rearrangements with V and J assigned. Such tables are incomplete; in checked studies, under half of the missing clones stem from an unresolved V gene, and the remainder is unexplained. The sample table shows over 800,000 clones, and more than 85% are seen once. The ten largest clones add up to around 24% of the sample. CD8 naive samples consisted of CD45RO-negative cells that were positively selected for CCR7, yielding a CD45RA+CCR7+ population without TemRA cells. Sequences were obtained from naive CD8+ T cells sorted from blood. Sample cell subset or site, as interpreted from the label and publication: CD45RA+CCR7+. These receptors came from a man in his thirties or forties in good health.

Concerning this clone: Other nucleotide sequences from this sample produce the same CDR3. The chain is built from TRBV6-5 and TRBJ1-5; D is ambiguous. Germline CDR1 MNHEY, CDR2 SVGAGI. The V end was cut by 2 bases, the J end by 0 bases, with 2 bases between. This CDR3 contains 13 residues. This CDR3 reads CASSYDSNQPQHF. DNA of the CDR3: TGTGCCAGCAGTTACGATAGCAATCAGCCCCAGCATTTT.

The CDR3 loop reads CASSPRLDREEETQYF. CDR3 nucleotide sequence: TGTGCCAGCAGCCCGCGATTGGACAGGGAGGAGGAGACCCAGTACTTC. The chain uses TRBV7-9 and TRBJ2-5; TRBD1 aligns across 8 bases. The germline V gene encodes CDR1 SEHNR and CDR2 FQNEAQ (reference sequence). Trimming cost V 5 bases and J 5 bases; bases outside gene matches: 13. The CDR3 consists of 16 residues.

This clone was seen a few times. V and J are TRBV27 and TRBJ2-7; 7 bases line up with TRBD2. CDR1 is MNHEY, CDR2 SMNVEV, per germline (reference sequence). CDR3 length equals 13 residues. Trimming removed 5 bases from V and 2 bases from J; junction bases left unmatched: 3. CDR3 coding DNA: TGTGCCAGCAGTAGCGGGACGACCTACGAGCAGTACTTC. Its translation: CASSSGTTYEQYF.

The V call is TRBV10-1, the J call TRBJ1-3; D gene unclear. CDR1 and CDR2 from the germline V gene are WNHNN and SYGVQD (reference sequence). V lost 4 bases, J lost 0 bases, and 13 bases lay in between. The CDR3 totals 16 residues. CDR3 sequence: CASSAIQVHSGNTIYF. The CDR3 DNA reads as TGCGCCAGCAGTGCGATCCAGGTTCACTCTGGAAACACCATATATTTT.

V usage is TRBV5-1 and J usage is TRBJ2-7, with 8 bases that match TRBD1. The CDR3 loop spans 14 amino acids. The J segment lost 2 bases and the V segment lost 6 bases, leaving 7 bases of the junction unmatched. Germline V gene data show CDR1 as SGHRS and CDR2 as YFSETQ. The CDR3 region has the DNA TGCGCCAGCATGGACAGGGACAAACCCTACGAGCAGTACTTC. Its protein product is CASMDRDKPYEQYF.

The CDR3 reads CASSLGARTYEQYF. For the CDR3, the DNA is TGTGCCAGCTCACTTGGGGCGAGAACTTACGAGCAGTACTTC. The chain links TRBV18 to TRBJ2-7; possible D gene TRBD1, 5 bases. V was cut by 4 bases and J by 4 bases, with 14 bases left in between. The length of the CDR3 is 14 residues. Germline CDR1 is KGHSH and CDR2 is LQKENI.

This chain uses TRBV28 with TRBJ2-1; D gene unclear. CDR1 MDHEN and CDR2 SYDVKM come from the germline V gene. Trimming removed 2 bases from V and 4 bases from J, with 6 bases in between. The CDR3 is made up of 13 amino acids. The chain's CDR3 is CASSLGFYNEQFF. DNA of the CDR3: TGTGCCAGCAGTTTAGGGTTTTACAATGAGCAGTTCTTC.

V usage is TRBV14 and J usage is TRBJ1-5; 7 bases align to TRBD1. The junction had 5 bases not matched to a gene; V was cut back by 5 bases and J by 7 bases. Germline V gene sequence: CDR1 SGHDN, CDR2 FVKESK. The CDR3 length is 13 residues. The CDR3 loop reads CASSRGRGQPQHF. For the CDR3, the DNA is TGTGCCAGCAGCAGGGGCAGGGGGCAGCCCCAGCATTTT.

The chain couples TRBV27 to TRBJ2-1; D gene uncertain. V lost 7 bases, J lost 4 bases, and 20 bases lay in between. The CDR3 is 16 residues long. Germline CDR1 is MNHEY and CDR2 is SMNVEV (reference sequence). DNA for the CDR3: TGTGCCAGCACCTCGAAGTATGTTGCCCCTTACAATGAGCAGTTCTTC. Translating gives CASTSKYVAPYNEQFF.

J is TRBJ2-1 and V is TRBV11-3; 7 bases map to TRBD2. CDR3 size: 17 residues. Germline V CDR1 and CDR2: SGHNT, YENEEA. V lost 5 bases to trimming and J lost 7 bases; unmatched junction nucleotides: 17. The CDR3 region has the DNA TGTGCCAGCAGCCCCCCCTGGGGTAGCGGGCGAAATAATGAGCAGTTCTTC. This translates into CASSPPWGSGRNNEQFF.

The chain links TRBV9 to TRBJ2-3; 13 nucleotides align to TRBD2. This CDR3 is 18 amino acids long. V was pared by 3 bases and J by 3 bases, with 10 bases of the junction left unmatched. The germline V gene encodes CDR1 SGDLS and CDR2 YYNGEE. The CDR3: CASSDLGLAGIGTDTQYF. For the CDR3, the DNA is TGTGCCAGCAGCGACTTGGGACTAGCGGGAATAGGAACAGATACGCAGTATTTT.

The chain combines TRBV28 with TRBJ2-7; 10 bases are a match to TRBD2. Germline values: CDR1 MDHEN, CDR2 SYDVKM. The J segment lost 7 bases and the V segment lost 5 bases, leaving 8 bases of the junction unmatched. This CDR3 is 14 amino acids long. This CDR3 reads CASSMLAGAREQYF. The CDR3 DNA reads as TGTGCCAGCAGTATGCTAGCGGGAGCGAGGGAGCAGTACTTC.

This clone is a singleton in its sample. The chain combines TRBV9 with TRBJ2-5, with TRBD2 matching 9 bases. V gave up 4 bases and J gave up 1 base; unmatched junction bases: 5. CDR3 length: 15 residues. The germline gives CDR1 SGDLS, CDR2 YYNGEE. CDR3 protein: CASSPLGLAQETQYF. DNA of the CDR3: TGTGCCAGCAGCCCATTGGGACTAGCCCAAGAGACCCAGTACTTC.

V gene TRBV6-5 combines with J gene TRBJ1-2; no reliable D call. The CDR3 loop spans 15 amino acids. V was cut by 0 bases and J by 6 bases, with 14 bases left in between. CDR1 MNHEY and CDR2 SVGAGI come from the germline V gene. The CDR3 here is CASSYSLVQVDGYTF. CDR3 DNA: TGTGCCAGCAGTTACTCGTTGGTCCAGGTGGATGGCTACACCTTC.

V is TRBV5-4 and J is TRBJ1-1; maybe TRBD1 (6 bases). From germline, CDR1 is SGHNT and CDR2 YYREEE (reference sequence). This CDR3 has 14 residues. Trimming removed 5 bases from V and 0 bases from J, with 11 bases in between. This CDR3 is CASSNRDLNTEAFF. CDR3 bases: TGTGCCAGCAGTAACAGGGACCTGAACACTGAAGCTTTCTTT.

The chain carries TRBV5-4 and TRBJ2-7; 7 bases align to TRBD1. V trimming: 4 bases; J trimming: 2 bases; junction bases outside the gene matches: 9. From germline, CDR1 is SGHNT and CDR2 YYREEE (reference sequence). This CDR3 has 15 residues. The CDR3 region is CASSLHPTGPYEQYF. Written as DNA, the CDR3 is TGTGCCAGCAGCCTACACCCGACAGGGCCCTACGAGCAGTACTTC.

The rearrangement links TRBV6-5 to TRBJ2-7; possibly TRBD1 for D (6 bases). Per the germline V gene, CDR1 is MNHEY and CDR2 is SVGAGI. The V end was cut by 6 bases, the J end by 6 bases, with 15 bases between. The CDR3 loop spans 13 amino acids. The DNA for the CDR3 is TGTGCCAGCAGGGGCAGGGGCCTCTCCGAGCAGTACTTC. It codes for CASRGRGLSEQYF.

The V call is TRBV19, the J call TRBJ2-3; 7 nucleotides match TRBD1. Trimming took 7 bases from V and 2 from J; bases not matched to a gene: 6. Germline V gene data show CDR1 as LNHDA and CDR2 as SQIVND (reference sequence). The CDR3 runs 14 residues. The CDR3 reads CASKRTGATDTQYF. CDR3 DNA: TGTGCCAGTAAAAGAACAGGGGCCACAGATACGCAGTATTTT.

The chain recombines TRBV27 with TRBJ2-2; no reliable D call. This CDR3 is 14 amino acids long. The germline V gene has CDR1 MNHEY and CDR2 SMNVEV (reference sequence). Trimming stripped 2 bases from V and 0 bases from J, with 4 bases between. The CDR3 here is CASSLGSNTGELFF. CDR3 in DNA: TGTGCCAGCAGTTTAGGGTCGAACACCGGGGAGCTGTTTTTT.

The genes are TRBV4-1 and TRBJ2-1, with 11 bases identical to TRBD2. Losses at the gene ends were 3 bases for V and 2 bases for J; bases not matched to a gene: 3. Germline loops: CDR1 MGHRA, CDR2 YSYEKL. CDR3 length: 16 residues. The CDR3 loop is CASSHSGRDPYNEQFF. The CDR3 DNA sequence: TGCGCCAGCAGCCATAGCGGGAGGGACCCCTACAATGAGCAGTTCTTC.

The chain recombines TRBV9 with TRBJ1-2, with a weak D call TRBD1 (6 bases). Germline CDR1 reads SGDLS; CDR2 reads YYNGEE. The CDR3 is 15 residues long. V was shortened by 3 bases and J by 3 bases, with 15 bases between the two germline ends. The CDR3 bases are TGTGCCAGCAGCGCGGTACAGGGAATTTACTATGGCTACACCTTC. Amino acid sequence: CASSAVQGIYYGYTF.

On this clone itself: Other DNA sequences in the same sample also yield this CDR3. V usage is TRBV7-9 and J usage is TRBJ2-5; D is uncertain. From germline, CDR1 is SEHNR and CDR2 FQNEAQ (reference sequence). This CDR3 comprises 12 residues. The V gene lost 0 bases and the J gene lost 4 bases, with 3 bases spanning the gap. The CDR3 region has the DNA TGTGCCAGCAGCTTAGCAGGAGAGACCCAGTACTTC. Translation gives CASSLAGETQYF.

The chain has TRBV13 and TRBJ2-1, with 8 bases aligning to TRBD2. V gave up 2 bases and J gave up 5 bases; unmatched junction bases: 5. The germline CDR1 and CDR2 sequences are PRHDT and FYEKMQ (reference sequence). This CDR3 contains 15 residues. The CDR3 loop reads CASSLFSGKDNEQFF. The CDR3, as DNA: TGTGCCAGCAGCTTATTTAGCGGGAAAGACAATGAGCAGTTCTTC.

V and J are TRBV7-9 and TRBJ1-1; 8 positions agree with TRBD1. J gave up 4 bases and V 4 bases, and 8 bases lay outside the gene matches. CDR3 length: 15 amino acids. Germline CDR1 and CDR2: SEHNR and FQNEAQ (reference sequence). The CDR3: CASSYSQGGITEAFF. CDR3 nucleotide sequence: TGTGCCAGCAGCTATTCACAGGGGGGCATCACTGAAGCTTTCTTT. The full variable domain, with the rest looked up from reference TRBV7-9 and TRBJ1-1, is DTGVSQNPRHKITKRGQNVTFRCDPISEHNRLYWYRQTLGQGPEFLTYFQNEAQLEKSRLLSDRFSAERPKGSFSTLEIQRTEQGDSAMYLCASSYSQGGITEAFFGQGTRLTVV.

The DNA of the CDR3 is TGTGCCAGCAGCCAGGGGACAGCAACTCATAATGAAAAACTGTTTTTT. It is translated as CASSQGTATHNEKLFF. The genes are TRBV4-2 and TRBJ1-4; 7 bases fit TRBD1. V was clipped by 3 bases and J by 4 bases; unmatched bases: 8. The CDR3 is 16 residues long. Germline V gene data show CDR1 as LGHNA and CDR2 as YNFKEQ.

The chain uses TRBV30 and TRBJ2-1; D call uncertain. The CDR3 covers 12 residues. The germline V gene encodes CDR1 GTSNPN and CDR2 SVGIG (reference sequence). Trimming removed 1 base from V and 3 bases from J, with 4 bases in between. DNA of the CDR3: TGTGCCTGGAGTGGTAACTACAATGAGCAGTTCTTC. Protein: CAWSGNYNEQFF. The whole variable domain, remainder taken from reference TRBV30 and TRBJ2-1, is SQTIHQWPATLVQPVGSPLSLECTVEGTSNPNLYWYRQAAGRGLQLLFYSVGIGQISSEVPQNLSASRPQDRQFILSSKKLLLSDSGFYLCAWSGNYNEQFFGPGTRLTVL.